Detailed here is one T cell receptor beta chain. These data come from a study of blood T cell repertoires in COVID-19. Using immunoSEQ multiplex PCR, the repertoire was profiled, and TCRdb retains in-frame clones only, with some absent. The sample lists roughly 200,000 clones; 86% were seen once. V gave up 3 bases and J gave up 3 bases, with 17 bases separating them. Germline lookup yields CDR1 MGHRA and CDR2 YSYEKL. CDR3 length: 16 amino acids. This chain links TRBV4-1 with TRBJ1-1, with D perhaps TRBD1 (6 bases). The material sequenced was PBMCs or T cells enriched from blood (not recorded which). The clonotype originates from a man aged 40-49 years with acute COVID-19. The DNA of the CDR3 is TGCGCCAGCAGCCATGCAGGGGACAATGGGGACACTGAAGCTTTCTTT. It yields the protein CASSHAGDNGDTEAFF.